A single TCR beta chain is shown here with its context. Antigen unknown. A roughly 120-subject validation cohort, separate from the roughly 680-subject first cohort, supplied the donors. The data belong to a study of cytomegalovirus exposure and HLA in healthy donors. CDR1 is MDHEN, CDR2 SYDVKM, per germline. Trimming cost V 1 base and J 2 bases, with 16 bases left between them. The CDR3 is made up of 17 amino acids. The assay was immunoSEQ multiplex PCR, and TCRdb's table has in-frame clones only and misses some. The top ten clones hold approximately 3.1% of a sample with about 260,000 clones, less than 95% of them seen once. Study outcomes and limitations: Cytomegalovirus association was assigned to approximately 160 TCR beta chains. Both high specificity and high sensitivity reportedly marked the classifier's diagnosis of cytomegalovirus status.

Sequences were obtained from PBMCs. This TCR was sampled from a woman aged 30 to 39 in good health and CMV-seronegative. The chain uses TRBV28 and TRBJ2-3; D not resolved. This CDR3 is CASSLFSRRTLTDTQYF. CDR3 DNA sequence: TGTGCCAGCAGTTTATTTTCCCGACGCACTCTCACAGATACGCAGTATTTT. Full variable domain (remainder filled in from reference TRBV28 and TRBJ2-3): DVKVTQSSRYLVKRTGEKVFLECVQDMDHENMFWYRQDPGLGLRLIYFSYDVKMKEKGDIPEGYSVSREKKERFSLILESASTNQTSMYLCASSLFSRRTLTDTQYFGPGTRLTVL.